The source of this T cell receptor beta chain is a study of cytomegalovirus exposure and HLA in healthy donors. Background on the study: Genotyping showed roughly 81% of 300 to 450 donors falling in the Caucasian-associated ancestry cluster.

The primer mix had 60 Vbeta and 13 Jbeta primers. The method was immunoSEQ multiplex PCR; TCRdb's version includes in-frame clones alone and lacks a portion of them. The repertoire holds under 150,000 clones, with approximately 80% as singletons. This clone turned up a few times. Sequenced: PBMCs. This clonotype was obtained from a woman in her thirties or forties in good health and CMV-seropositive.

The DNA of the CDR3 is TGTGCCAGCAGTGTGGAGGGGATGGGTCAGCCCCAGCATTTT. Translated: CASSVEGMGQPQHF. V usage is TRBV2 and J usage is TRBJ1-5; a possible D gene is TRBD1 (5 bases). The V gene's germline CDR1 is SNHLY and CDR2 FYNNEI. V lost 4 bases, J lost 6 bases, and 13 bases lay in between. This CDR3 is built from 14 residues.